A single sample is the source of the 29 T cell receptor beta chains below, sequenced in a study of cytomegalovirus exposure and HLA in healthy donors. 60 Vbeta and 13 Jbeta primers were used in PCR. Repertoires were generated with immunoSEQ multiplex PCR, while TCRdb's copy carries only in-frame clones and drops some. Among some 170,000 clones listed, over 60% were seen once. Material for sequencing was PBMCs. Receptors originate from a woman aged 30 to 39 in good health and CMV-seronegative.

The table lists this clone with a few counts. The V call is TRBV7-2, the J call TRBJ1-2; possibly TRBD1 for D (6 bases). Germline CDR1 SGHTA, CDR2 FQGNSA. The CDR3 consists of 14 residues. The V gene lost 4 bases and the J gene lost 4 bases, with 13 bases spanning the gap. Here the CDR3 DNA reads TGTGCCAGCAGCTCACAGGGTTATAGCTATGGCTACACCTTC. Translating it yields CASSSQGYSYGYTF.

The rearrangement uses TRBV9 and TRBJ2-7; D is perhaps TRBD2 (6 bases). The CDR3 totals 16 residues. V lost 4 bases, J lost 1 base, and 18 bases lay in between. Germline V gene lookup returns CDR1 SGDLS and CDR2 YYNGEE. The CDR3 spells CASSPLGGTGSYEQYF. The CDR3 coding sequence is TGTGCCAGCAGCCCCCTAGGAGGGACTGGGTCCTACGAGCAGTACTTC.

This chain joins TRBV27 and TRBJ2-7, with D perhaps matching TRBD1 (5 bases). This CDR3 comprises 14 residues. Trimming stripped 3 bases from V and 0 bases from J, with 9 bases between. CDR1 MNHEY and CDR2 SMNVEV come from the germline V gene (reference sequence). CDR3 protein: CASSFKDSSYEQYF. The DNA of the CDR3 is TGTGCCAGCAGTTTCAAAGACAGCTCCTACGAGCAGTACTTC.

The chain joins TRBV9 to TRBJ2-5; possible D gene TRBD2, 7 bases. Between the trimmed V and J ends, which lost 1 base and 2 bases, there was a span of 15 bases. The length of the CDR3 is 16 residues. Germline CDR1 reads SGDLS; CDR2 reads YYNGEE. The CDR3 sequence: CASSVMGGGRQETQYF. The CDR3 region has the DNA TGTGCCAGCAGCGTAATGGGGGGGGGCCGGCAAGAGACCCAGTACTTC.

The V and J genes are TRBV7-6 and TRBJ2-7, with 13 bases fitting TRBD2. CDR3 size: 18 residues. Per germline, CDR1 SGHVS and CDR2 FNYEAQ. With V trimmed by 1 base and J by 1 base, 7 bases remained unmatched. As DNA, the CDR3 is TGTGCCAGCAGCTTAGGAGGGACTAGCGGGGATCTTTCCTACGAGCAGTACTTC. Translating it yields CASSLGGTSGDLSYEQYF.

This chain uses TRBV4-2 with TRBJ1-3; TRBD1 agrees at 7 bases. This CDR3 has 17 amino acids. The ends lost 1 base at V and 4 bases at J; junction bases unmatched: 10. In germline, CDR1 is LGHNA, CDR2 YNFKEQ. The CDR3 is CASSQGLTGALGNTIYF. CDR3 nucleotides: TGTGCCAGCAGCCAAGGGTTAACAGGGGCCCTCGGAAACACCATATATTTT.

The genes are TRBV5-4 and TRBJ2-5; 9 nucleotides agree with TRBD2. The DNA end is more similar to TRBJ2-7, so the J call may be wrong. Looked up from germline, CDR1 is SGHNT and CDR2 is YYREEE (reference sequence). The CDR3 is 14 amino acids. CDR3 coding DNA: TGTGCCAGCAGCTTGGTTGCGGGAGGGTACGAGCAGTACTTC. Amino acids: CASSLVAGGYEQYF.

The chain couples TRBV6-6 to TRBJ2-5; the D gene is possibly TRBD1 (5 bases). The V end was cut by 2 bases, the J end by 1 base, with 8 bases between. The CDR3 contains 14 residues. Germline V gene lookup returns CDR1 MNHNY and CDR2 SVGAGI (reference sequence). For the CDR3, the DNA is TGTGCCAGCAGTTACGACAGCCTCCAAGAGACCCAGTACTTC. It is translated as CASSYDSLQETQYF.

In DNA form, the CDR3 reads TGTGCCAGCAGCCGACAGACTGGTCGGCCCCAGCATTTT. Translation: CASSRQTGRPQHF. The rearrangement uses TRBV7-2 and TRBJ1-5, with D perhaps matching TRBD1 (5 bases). The V gene lost 5 bases and the J gene lost 9 bases, with 14 bases spanning the gap. Germline V gene data show CDR1 as SGHTA and CDR2 as FQGNSA. The CDR3 runs to 13 residues. Filled out from reference TRBV7-2 and TRBJ1-5, the complete variable domain reads GAGVSQSPSNKVTEKGKDVELRCDPISGHTALYWYRQSLGQGLEFLIYFQGNSAPDKSGLPSDRFSAERTGGSVSTLTIQRTQQEDSAVYLCASSRQTGRPQHFGDGTRLSIL.

This clone has a single count. V is TRBV10-2 and J is TRBJ1-2, with D possibly being TRBD1 (5 bases). Germline values: CDR1 WSHSY, CDR2 SAAADI. The CDR3 spans 17 residues. Trimming pared 1 base from V and 6 bases from J, leaving 21 bases between. CDR3 sequence (DNA): TGCGCCAGCAGTGAGTATGGGGCAGGATCTCTGATCGATGGCTACACCTTC. It codes for CASSEYGAGSLIDGYTF.

This clone has a handful of counts. The chain combines TRBV6-6 with TRBJ2-6; D not certain. Trimming shortened V by 7 bases and J by 4 bases, and 8 bases separated the two germline ends. Germline CDR1 and CDR2: MNHNY and SVGAGI (reference sequence). This CDR3 spans 13 amino acids. CDR3 DNA: TGTGCCAGCACGAGCCCCGGGGCCAACGTCCTGACTTTC. Its protein product is CASTSPGANVLTF.

The rearrangement uses TRBV28 and TRBJ2-7; 7 nucleotides align to TRBD1. The V and J ends lost 3 bases and 6 bases, in that order; junction bases with no gene match: 14. CDR3 length equals 16 residues. Germline V gives CDR1 MDHEN, CDR2 SYDVKM. The CDR3 spells CASSLVRGLLMGEQYF. CDR3 DNA: TGTGCCAGCAGTTTGGTAAGGGGGCTTTTAATGGGCGAGCAGTACTTC.

The chain carries TRBV30 and TRBJ2-7; 10 bases map to TRBD1. CDR3 length equals 15 residues. With 0 bases clipped from V and 3 bases from J, the junction kept 5 bases outside the gene matches. Germline CDR1 reads GTSNPN; CDR2 reads SVGIG (reference sequence). The CDR3: CAWSVPDRGDYEQYF. CDR3 sequence (DNA): TGTGCCTGGAGTGTACCGGACAGGGGGGACTACGAGCAGTACTTC.

The rearrangement joins TRBV28 to TRBJ2-7; 11 bases agree with TRBD2. Trimming took 0 bases from V and 1 from J; bases not matched to a gene: 2. Looked up from germline, CDR1 is MDHEN and CDR2 is SYDVKM. The CDR3 has 16 amino acids. The CDR3 protein is CASSLWTSGKSYEQYF. The CDR3 DNA reads as TGTGCCAGCAGTTTATGGACTAGCGGGAAGTCCTACGAGCAGTACTTC.

This chain links TRBV1 with TRBJ2-7; the listed D gene, TRBD2, was not tested against the DNA. TRBV1 is a listed pseudogene. This CDR3 is 18 amino acids long. CDR3 residues: CTSSQDFVLSGRDCEQYF. In DNA form, the CDR3 reads TGCACCAGCAGCCAAGACTTCGTTCTTTCGGGCAGGGACTGCGAGCAGTACTTC.

The V gene is TRBV27, the J gene TRBJ1-1, with 9 bases lining up with TRBD1. From germline, CDR1 is MNHEY and CDR2 SMNVEV (reference sequence). The CDR3 has 14 residues. V shed 5 bases and J 7 bases; nucleotides not matched to a gene: 8. The CDR3 sequence: CASSKIPGQGEAFF. In DNA, the CDR3 is TGTGCCAGCAGTAAAATACCGGGACAGGGTGAAGCTTTCTTT.

This chain links TRBV5-6 with TRBJ2-3; TRBD2 agrees at 10 bases. The CDR3 consists of 15 residues. The trim removed 3 bases at V and 0 bases at J, leaving 1 base unmatched. CDR1 and CDR2 from the germline V gene are SGHDT and YYEEEE. This chain's CDR3 is CASSWTSGSTDTQYF. CDR3 sequence (DNA): TGTGCCAGCAGCTGGACTAGCGGTAGCACAGATACGCAGTATTTT.

The chain has TRBV4-2 and TRBJ1-5; 8 positions match TRBD1. This CDR3 has 17 residues. The germline V gene encodes CDR1 LGHNA and CDR2 YNFKEQ. J was trimmed by 6 bases and V by 2 bases; bases with no gene match: 12. CDR3 nucleotides: TGTGCCAGCAGCCAAACCCGACAGGGGAGAGAAATTCAGCCCCAGCATTTT. It yields the protein CASSQTRQGREIQPQHF.

The chain recombines TRBV19 with TRBJ1-1; the match to TRBD1 covers 9 bases. Trimming took 9 bases from V and 3 from J; bases not matched to a gene: 5. Germline V gene sequence: CDR1 LNHDA, CDR2 SQIVND (reference sequence). The CDR3 is made up of 13 amino acids. This chain's CDR3 is CASRTGVYTEAFF. Written as DNA, the CDR3 is TGTGCCAGCAGGACAGGGGTTTACACTGAAGCTTTCTTT. The whole variable domain, filled in from reference TRBV19 and TRBJ1-1, reads DGGITQSPKYLFRKEGQNVTLSCEQNLNHDAMYWYRQDPGQGLRLIYYSQIVNDFQKGDIAEGYSVSREKKESFPLTVTSAQKNPTAFYLCASRTGVYTEAFFGQGTRLTVV.

This chain joins TRBV19 and TRBJ1-1; possible D gene TRBD1, 5 bases. Germline lookup yields CDR1 LNHDA and CDR2 SQIVND (reference sequence). The length of the CDR3 is 15 residues. Deletions cut 3 bases from V and 0 bases from J, with 11 bases between. The CDR3 DNA reads as TGTGCCAGTAGTATCCTTGACAGCATGAACACTGAAGCTTTCTTT. It codes for CASSILDSMNTEAFF.

The genes are TRBV30 and TRBJ2-5; a weak D match, TRBD1 (5 bases). The J call may be faulty, since TRBJ2-7 better matches the DNA end. Per the germline V gene, CDR1 is GTSNPN and CDR2 is SVGIG (reference sequence). The CDR3 sequence is 15 residues long. The CDR3 DNA reads TGTGCCTGGAGTGTACCCCATCCAGGGTCCTACGAGCAGTACTTC. Protein product: CAWSVPHPGSYEQYF.

The chain employs TRBV19 and TRBJ1-6; D is unclear. The CDR3 is 16 amino acids. Germline V lookup: CDR1 LNHDA, CDR2 SQIVND (reference sequence). Trimming took off 3 bases at V and 9 bases at J, with 18 bases between the two ends. CDR3 protein: CASSIIFGALPSPLHF. For the CDR3, the DNA is TGTGCCAGTAGTATCATATTCGGAGCTCTTCCTTCACCCCTCCACTTT.

This clone was counted between two and nine times. The rearrangement joins TRBV4-1 to TRBJ2-7, with 7 bases fitting TRBD2. The trim removed 1 base at V and 0 bases at J, leaving 6 bases unmatched. The CDR3 is 16 residues long. CDR1 and CDR2 from the germline V gene are MGHRA and YSYEKL. CDR3 protein: CASSQAGGGVSYEQYF. The CDR3 nucleotides read TGCGCCAGCAGCCAAGCGGGAGGCGGGGTCTCCTACGAGCAGTACTTC.

This clone was detected a few times. The chain carries TRBV28 and TRBJ2-7; D gene uncertain. The CDR3 sequence is 13 residues long. V was clipped by 6 bases and J by 4 bases, with 13 bases between them. Germline-derived CDR1 and CDR2 are MDHEN and SYDVKM. The CDR3 loop reads CASRSSGLYEQYF. CDR3 DNA: TGTGCCAGCAGAAGCTCGGGTCTGTACGAGCAGTACTTC.

V and J are TRBV21-1 and TRBJ1-1; the table assigns TRBD1, which was not confirmed against the DNA. TRBV21-1 is a pseudogene segment. The CDR3 is made up of 17 amino acids. CDR3 nucleotide sequence: TGTGCCAGCAGCAAAAGAGAACAGGGCAGAGATAACACTGAAGCTTTCTTT. Protein sequence: CASSKREQGRDNTEAFF.

J is TRBJ2-7 and V is TRBV29-1, with a tentative D call TRBD2 (5 bases). Germline CDR1 is SQVTM and CDR2 is ANQGSEA. The CDR3 totals 15 residues. Trimming left V 3 bases short and J 6 bases short, with 21 bases between. This CDR3 reads CSVEDPTKPAGEQYF. The CDR3 bases are TGCAGCGTTGAGGACCCGACCAAGCCTGCGGGCGAGCAGTACTTC.

V is TRBV7-9 and J is TRBJ2-1, with D unresolved. There are 11 residues in the CDR3. Trimming shortened V by 6 bases and J by 13 bases, and 13 bases separated the two germline ends. Germline V gives CDR1 SEHNR, CDR2 FQNEAQ (reference sequence). CDR3 nucleotides: TGTGCCAGCAGTCACGCGGTCCAACAGTTCTTC. Encoded protein: CASSHAVQQFF.

V and J are TRBV7-9 and TRBJ1-1, with 9 nucleotides matching TRBD1. The junction had 13 bases not matched to a gene; V was cut back by 4 bases and J by 1 base. Germline CDR1 is SEHNR and CDR2 is FQNEAQ (reference sequence). The CDR3 has 18 residues. CDR3 residues: CASSSPDWGQGGNTEAFF. DNA of the CDR3: TGTGCCAGCAGCTCACCTGATTGGGGACAGGGAGGGAACACTGAAGCTTTCTTT.

CDR3 nucleotides: TGTGCCAGCAGCCCCCCGGGTCCGGGCAATCAGCCCCAGCATTTT. Its protein product is CASSPPGPGNQPQHF. The rearrangement uses TRBV7-9 and TRBJ1-5; D gene ambiguous. The germline V and J ends were trimmed by 5 bases and 2 bases, with 13 bases remaining between them. Germline CDR1 and CDR2: SEHNR and FQNEAQ (reference sequence). This CDR3 is built from 15 residues.